This is a list of T cell receptor beta chains from one sample in a study of vaccination and CD4 T cells after COVID-19. Their antigens are not known. TCRdb re-derived calls from the PCR reads in MiXCR, one entry per CDR3 protein. This sample carries about 17,000 distinct CDR3 sequences, roughly 65% of them seen once, and the ten largest clones take 15% to 20%. Sequencing input: CD4+ T cells from blood, cultured in vitro. These receptors came from a human donor who had recovered from COVID-19. The conserved cysteine and the conserved F or W are not part of the CDR3 here. Rows give clone size only sometimes, using once, few, many, or a class for an expanded clone.

- | TRBV30 | AWSVSGGVGLF
- | TRBV7-3 | ASSLVQGGNTGELF
few | TRBV20-1 | SALAGGGTDTQY
- | TRBV7-2 | ASSFGPT
- | TRBV24-1 | ATSDTQGTGGSTDTQY
- | TRBV6-2/TRBV6-3 | ASSYPPWTSHTQY
- | TRBV20-1 | SARKQGAFDTGELF
- | TRBV11-2 | ASSQGRGAQGTQY
- | TRBV6-1 | ASSVTANYGYT
- | TRBV4-2 | ASSQDAGIGGREYNEQF
- | TRBV2 | ASSEILADNEQF
- | TRBV29-1 | SSRGDGFTDTQY
few | TRBV27 | ASSRDRDGENSPLH
- | TRBV6-1 | ASSRERGSTDTQY
once | TRBV19 | ASSPGRISYNEQF
- | TRBV19 | ASRLRAGAGGNQPQH
few | TRBV20-1 | SAGGSGNIQY
few | TRBV6-5 | ASSYVGGSASEQY
- | TRBV6-1 | ASRGQVSNQPQH
once | TRBV7-9 | ASSLIIAGTQETQY
- | TRBV12-3/TRBV12-4 | ASRLTSGSDTQY
- | TRBV21-1 | ASSKGGARDTEAF
- | TRBV27 | ASSFYRTGGFYGYT
few | TRBV28 | ASTWGGAYTEAF
- | TRBV28 | ASRGSNQPQH
- | TRBV7-2 | ASSLAPQGASTDTQY
- | TRBV6-2/TRBV6-3 | ASKAGTASNYGYT
- | TRBV7-9 | ASSWTGERREQY
- | TRBV19 | ASTPDRITETQY
- | TRBV20-1 | SAPSRDQGDTQY
- | TRBV7-2 | ASSLGDRDGEKLF
- | TRBV27 | ASSPQGFTDTQY
- | TRBV12-3/TRBV12-4 | ASSLIAGGDTDTQY
- | TRBV7-2 | ASSLTGQGRASYEQY
- | TRBV20-1 | SARGTTDNQPQH
few | TRBV7-2 | ASSLNSPGSSYGYT
few | TRBV20-1 | SATVNTEAF
few | TRBV20-1 | SARELARSTQY
- | TRBV10-3 | AISESSGGRGYGYT
- | TRBV11-2 | ASRGPFPGTDTQY
few | TRBV7-2 | ASSYGLPSNEQF
- | TRBV25-1 | ASSSTGDTEAF
few | TRBV7-2 | ASRPSGTGGNQPQH
- | TRBV2 | ASTGATEAF
- | TRBV7-6 | ASSSPDSTDTQY
- | TRBV5-5 | ASSAGDRGDEKLF
once | TRBV6-1 | ASSEVSGRTYEQY
- | TRBV19 | ASRPTGGFGETQY
- | TRBV7-9 | ASSRLAAQETQY
- | TRBV11-2 | ASSPKPSLVTGELF
- | TRBV14 | ASSLIWGKNTEAF
few | TRBV2 | ASTPRDRGTEAF
few | TRBV20-1 | SARDGSAQLNQPQH